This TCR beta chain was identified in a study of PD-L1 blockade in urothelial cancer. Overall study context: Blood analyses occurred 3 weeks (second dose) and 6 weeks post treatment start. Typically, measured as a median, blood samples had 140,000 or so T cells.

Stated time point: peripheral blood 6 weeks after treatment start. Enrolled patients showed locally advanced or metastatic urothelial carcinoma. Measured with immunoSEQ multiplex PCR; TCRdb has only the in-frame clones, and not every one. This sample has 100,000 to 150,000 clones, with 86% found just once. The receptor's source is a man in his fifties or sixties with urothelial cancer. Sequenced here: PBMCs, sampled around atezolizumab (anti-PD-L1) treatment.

Written as DNA, the CDR3 is TGCAGCGTTGAAAGACAGGGGGAAAACTATGGCTACACCTTC. Protein: CSVERQGENYGYTF. The rearrangement links TRBV29-1 to TRBJ1-2, with 9 bases identical to TRBD1. V was pared by 2 bases and J by 2 bases, with 3 bases of the junction left unmatched. The CDR3 has 14 residues. Germline-derived CDR1 and CDR2 are SQVTM and ANQGSEA. Based on the CDR3 plus reference TRBV29-1 and TRBJ1-2, the full variable domain is SAVISQKPSRDICQRGTSLTIQCQVDSQVTMMFWYRQQPGQSLTLIATANQGSEATYESGFVIDKFPISRPNLTFSTLTVSNMSPEDSSIYLCSVERQGENYGYTFGSGTRLTVV.